This T cell receptor beta chain was sequenced for a study of CD8 T cells in Susac syndrome. Reverse transcription of roughly 0.5 to 1 ug RNA used random hexamers. TCR beta CDR3 was amplified by immunoSEQ covering 54 Vbeta and 13 Jbeta. TCRdb recomputed calls from the immunoSEQ multiplex PCR reads with MiXCR, one row per CDR3 protein. The sample lists over 95,000 distinct CDR3 sequences, about nine tenths occurring once. CD8+ and CD4+ blood T cells underwent TCR beta sequencing. TEMRA cells were FACS-enriched and CD8+ and CD4+ T cells negatively isolated. Material for sequencing was CD4+ T cells from PBMCs. The clonotype originates from a human donor in good health.

For the CDR3, the DNA is TGTGCCAGCAGTTATTCGCCAAGCGGCGGGGAGCCCCAGCATTTT. Translating it yields CASSYSPSGGEPQHF. The J gene is TRBJ1-5, the V gene TRBV6-5; the D is unclear. Trimming shortened V by 3 bases and J by 8 bases, and 17 bases separated the two germline ends. From germline, CDR1 is MNHEY and CDR2 SVGAGI. The CDR3 is made up of 15 amino acids.